This TCR beta chain was recorded in a study of control samples from healthy donors and cancer patients. In germline, CDR1 is MNHEY, CDR2 SVGAGI. The CDR3 sequence is 13 residues long. Trimming shortened V by 5 bases and J by 5 bases, and 12 bases separated the two germline ends. The table came from immunoSEQ multiplex PCR; TCRdb's copy has only in-frame clones and leaves some out. This table holds some 130,000 clones, about nine tenths found once. This chain joins TRBV6-5 and TRBJ1-1, with TRBD1 as a possible D gene (5 bases). This TCR was recovered from a middle-aged man in good health. The sample was blood. CDR3 bases: TGTGCCAGCAGTCCCGGGACCGCTACTGAAGCTTTCTTT. Amino acid sequence: CASSPGTATEAFF.